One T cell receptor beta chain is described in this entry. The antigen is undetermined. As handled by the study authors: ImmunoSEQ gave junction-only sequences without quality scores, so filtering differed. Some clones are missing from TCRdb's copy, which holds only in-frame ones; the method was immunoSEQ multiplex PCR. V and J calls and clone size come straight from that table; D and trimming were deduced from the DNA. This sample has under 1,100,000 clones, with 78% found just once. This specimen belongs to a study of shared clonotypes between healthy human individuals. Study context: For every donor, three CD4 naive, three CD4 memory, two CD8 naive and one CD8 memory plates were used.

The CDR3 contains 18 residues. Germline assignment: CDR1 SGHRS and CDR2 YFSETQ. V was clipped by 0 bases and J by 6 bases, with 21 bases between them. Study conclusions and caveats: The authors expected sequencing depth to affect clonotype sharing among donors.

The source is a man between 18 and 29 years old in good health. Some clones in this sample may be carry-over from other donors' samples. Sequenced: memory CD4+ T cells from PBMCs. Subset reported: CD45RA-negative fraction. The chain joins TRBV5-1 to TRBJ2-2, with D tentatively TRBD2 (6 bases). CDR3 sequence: CASSLASWRGLSPGELFF. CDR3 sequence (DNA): TGCGCCAGCAGCTTGGCCTCATGGAGGGGCCTCTCCCCCGGGGAGCTGTTTTTT.